This T cell receptor beta chain was found in a study of naive and memory T cell subsets. Many counts were recorded for this clonotype. V gave up 0 bases and J gave up 10 bases, with 18 bases separating them. This CDR3 spans 14 amino acids. CDR1 and CDR2 from the germline V gene are SQVTM and ANQGSEA. Two oligonucleotides, mixed equimolar, formed the beta constant-region primer covering TRBC1 and TRBC2. The ligated cDNA underwent four PCR rounds using SP2 and nested alpha and beta constant-region primers. One entry per CDR3 protein results from TCRdb running MiXCR on the UMI-ligation and nested PCR reads. The sample holds some 82,000 distinct CDR3 sequences; about 8.2% are singletons and the top ten take 1.2%.

V usage is TRBV29-1 and J usage is TRBJ1-1; D is undetermined. This clonotype was obtained from a human donor in good health. Sequenced input: naive CD8+ T cells from blood. DNA for the CDR3: TGCAGCGTTGAAGACCGGCAGGCGTCGTTGGGAGCTTTCTTT. This translates into CSVEDRQASLGAFF.